This T cell receptor beta chain was sequenced in a study of cytomegalovirus exposure and HLA in healthy donors. Broader study findings: Later analysis suggested most CMV-associated TCR beta chains were HLA-restricted.

In regard to this clone: Its cognate antigen is unknown.

The CDR3 loop spans 17 amino acids. Looked up from germline, CDR1 is SQVTM and CDR2 is ANQGSEA. The V gene end was trimmed by 8 bases and the J gene end by 0 bases; junction bases not matched to a gene: 14. PCR was performed using 60 Vbeta and 13 Jbeta primers. The table came from immunoSEQ multiplex PCR; TCRdb's copy has only in-frame clones and leaves some out. The sample contains 200,000 to 250,000 clones, approximately 81% of which appear only once. This TCR came from a man in his thirties or forties in good health and CMV-seronegative. V and J are TRBV29-1 and TRBJ2-5, with 11 bases fitting TRBD2. Material: PBMCs. DNA of the CDR3: TGCAGCACCCGCGGACTAGCGGGTGCGACGTACCAAGAGACCCAGTACTTC. Encoded protein: CSTRGLAGATYQETQYF.